What follows describes a single T cell receptor beta chain. Its antigen remains unidentified. This CDR3 has 15 residues. The ends were cut back, 3 bases at V and 3 bases at J, with 13 bases in the middle. Germline-derived CDR1 and CDR2 are ENHRY and SYGVKD. The data belong to a study of graft-versus-host responses after intestinal transplantation. Study as a whole: Once they had received anti-thymocyte globulin induction, all recipients took tacrolimus and steroids for approximately three years.

Study-level results: Early post-transplant HvG declines were associated with peak circulating GvH clone levels. The authors found GvH clones in recipient marrow, some appearing first in ileum or blood.

This table comes from immunoSEQ multiplex PCR, and its TCRdb copy is limited to in-frame clones, with some not included. Of over 65,000 clones listed, about nine tenths are singletons. The source was unstimulated CD4+ T cells sorted from spleen or lymph node cells, collected before intestinal transplant. This TCR was sampled from a human donor who received an intestinal transplant. V and J are TRBV10-3 and TRBJ2-3; D might be TRBD1 (6 bases). The CDR3: CAISETGSGTDTQYF. CDR3 nucleotides: TGTGCCATCAGTGAAACAGGGTCTGGGACAGATACGCAGTATTTT.